What follows is one TCR beta chain and its context. Original processing methods: Nucleated cell counts were estimated from reference gene primer amplification. TCRdb's table, derived via immunoSEQ multiplex PCR, lists solely in-frame clones and lacks some. D and trimming were read from the DNA, whereas the V and J calls and clone size are those reported in that table. The table shows under 250,000 clones, with about four fifths occurring only once. The entry originates in a study of blood T cell repertoires in COVID-19. Study-wide context: The United States, Italy and Spain provided the acute and convalescent COVID-19 samples. From T cells, B-cell-depleted T cells, or PBMCs came the material, which was cDNA or gDNA.

This CDR3 comprises 13 residues. Germline CDR1 is SGHRS and CDR2 is YFSETQ. Trimming took 4 bases from V and 7 from J; bases not matched to a gene: 8. The chain is built from TRBV5-1 and TRBJ2-7; 7 nucleotides agree with TRBD1. Sequencing was done on a sample of peripheral blood. This TCR was sampled from a woman aged 40 to 50 with acute or convalescent COVID-19. DNA for the CDR3: TGCGCCAGCAGCAGACAGGGTTTTGATGAGCAGTACTTC. Amino acids: CASSRQGFDEQYF.